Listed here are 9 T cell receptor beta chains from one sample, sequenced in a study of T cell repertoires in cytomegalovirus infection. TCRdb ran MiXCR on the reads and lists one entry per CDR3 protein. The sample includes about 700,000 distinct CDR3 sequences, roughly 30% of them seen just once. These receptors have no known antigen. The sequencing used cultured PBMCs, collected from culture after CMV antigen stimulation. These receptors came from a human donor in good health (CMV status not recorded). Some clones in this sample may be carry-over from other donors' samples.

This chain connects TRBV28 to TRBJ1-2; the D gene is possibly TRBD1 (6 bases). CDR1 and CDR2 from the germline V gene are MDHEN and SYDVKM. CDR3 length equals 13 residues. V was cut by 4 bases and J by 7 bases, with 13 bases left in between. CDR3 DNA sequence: TGTGCCAGCAGTTCACAGGGAGACCTTGGCTACACCTTC. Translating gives CASSSQGDLGYTF.

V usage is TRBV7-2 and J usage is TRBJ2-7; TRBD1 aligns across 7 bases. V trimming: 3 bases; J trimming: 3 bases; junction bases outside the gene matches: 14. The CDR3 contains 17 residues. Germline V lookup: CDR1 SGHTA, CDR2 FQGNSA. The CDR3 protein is CASSFGPSGTVNYEQYF. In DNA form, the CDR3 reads TGTGCCAGCAGCTTTGGTCCCTCCGGGACAGTGAACTACGAGCAGTACTTC.

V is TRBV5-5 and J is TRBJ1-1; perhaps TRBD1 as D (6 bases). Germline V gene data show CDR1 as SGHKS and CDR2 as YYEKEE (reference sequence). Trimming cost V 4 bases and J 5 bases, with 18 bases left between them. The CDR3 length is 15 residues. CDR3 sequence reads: CASSVEDGGLTEAFF. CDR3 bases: TGTGCCAGCAGCGTAGAGGATGGGGGCCTGACTGAAGCTTTCTTT.

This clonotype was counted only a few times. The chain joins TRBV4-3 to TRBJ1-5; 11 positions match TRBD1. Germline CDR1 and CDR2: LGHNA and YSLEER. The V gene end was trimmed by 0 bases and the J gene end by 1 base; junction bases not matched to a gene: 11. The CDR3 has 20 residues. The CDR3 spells CASSQEPPGTGGRSNQPQHF. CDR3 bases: TGCGCCAGCAGCCAAGAACCACCCGGGACAGGGGGTAGGAGCAATCAGCCCCAGCATTTT.

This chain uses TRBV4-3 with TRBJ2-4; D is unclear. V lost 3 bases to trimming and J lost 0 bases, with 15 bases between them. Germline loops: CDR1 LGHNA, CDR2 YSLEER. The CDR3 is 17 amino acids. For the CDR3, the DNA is TGCGCCAGCAGCCATGGGGTGGGATATTTAGCCAAAAACATTCAGTACTTC. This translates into CASSHGVGYLAKNIQYF.

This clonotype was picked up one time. The CDR3 DNA sequence: TGTGCCATCAGTGGAATTGGCGGGAGAAACACCGGGGAGCTGTTTTTT. Translated: CAISGIGGRNTGELFF. This sequence joins TRBV10-3 and TRBJ2-2; 7 bases are a match to TRBD2. The germline V gene encodes CDR1 ENHRY and CDR2 SYGVKD. Trimming removed 4 bases from V and 2 bases from J; junction bases left unmatched: 7. The CDR3 totals 16 residues.

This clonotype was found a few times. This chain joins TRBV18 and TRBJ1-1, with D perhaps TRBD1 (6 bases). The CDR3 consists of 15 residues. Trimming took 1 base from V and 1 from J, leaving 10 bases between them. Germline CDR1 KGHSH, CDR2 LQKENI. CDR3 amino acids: CASSPQGTPNTEAFF. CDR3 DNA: TGTGCCAGCTCACCACAAGGGACACCGAACACTGAAGCTTTCTTT.

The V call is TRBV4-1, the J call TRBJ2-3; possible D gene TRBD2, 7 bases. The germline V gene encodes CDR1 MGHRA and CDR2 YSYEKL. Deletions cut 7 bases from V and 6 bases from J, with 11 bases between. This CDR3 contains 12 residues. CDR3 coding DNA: TGCGCCAGCAAGGGGGGGGCCGATACGCAGTATTTT. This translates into CASKGGADTQYF.

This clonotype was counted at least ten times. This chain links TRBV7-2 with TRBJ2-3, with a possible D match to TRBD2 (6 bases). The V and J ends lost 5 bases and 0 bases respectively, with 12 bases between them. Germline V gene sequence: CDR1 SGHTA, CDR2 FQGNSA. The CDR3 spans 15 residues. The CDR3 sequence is CASSPGGASTDTQYF. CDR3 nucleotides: TGTGCCAGCAGCCCCGGCGGGGCAAGCACAGATACGCAGTATTTT.